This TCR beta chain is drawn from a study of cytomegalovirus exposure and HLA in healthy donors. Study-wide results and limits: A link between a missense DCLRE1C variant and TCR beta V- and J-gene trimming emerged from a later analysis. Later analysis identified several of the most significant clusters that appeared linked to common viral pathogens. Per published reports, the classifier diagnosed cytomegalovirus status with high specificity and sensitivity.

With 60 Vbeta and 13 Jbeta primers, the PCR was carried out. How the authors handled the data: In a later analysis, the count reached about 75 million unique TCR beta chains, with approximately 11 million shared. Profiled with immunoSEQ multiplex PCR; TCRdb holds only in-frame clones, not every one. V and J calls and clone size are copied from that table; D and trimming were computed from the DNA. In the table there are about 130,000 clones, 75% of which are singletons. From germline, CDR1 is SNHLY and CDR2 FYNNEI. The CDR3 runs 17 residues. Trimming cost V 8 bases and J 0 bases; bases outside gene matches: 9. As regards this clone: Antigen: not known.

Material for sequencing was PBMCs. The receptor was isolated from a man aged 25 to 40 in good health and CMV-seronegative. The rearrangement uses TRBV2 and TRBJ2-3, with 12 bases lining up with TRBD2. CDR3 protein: CASLFGLAGRSTDTQYF. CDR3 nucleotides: TGTGCCAGCCTATTCGGACTAGCGGGGCGTAGCACAGATACGCAGTATTTT. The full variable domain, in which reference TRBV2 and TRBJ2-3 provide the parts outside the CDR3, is EPEVTQTPSHQVTQMGQEVILRCVPISNHLYFYWYRQILGQKVEFLVSFYNNEISEKSEIFDDQFSVERPDGSNFTLKIRSTKLEDSAMYFCASLFGLAGRSTDTQYFGPGTRLTVL.